This TCR beta chain was found in a study of blood T cell repertoires in COVID-19 (dated by TCRdb to the early 2020s). The study in broad terms: Samples covering the acute and convalescent phases of COVID-19 were provided by collaborators in the United States, Italy and Spain. The prospective study material was composed of cDNA or gDNA derived from T cells, B-cell-depleted T cells, or PBMCs. Deeply sampled blood TCRbeta repertoires from subjects exposed to, actively infected with, or recovered from COVID-19 were included in the dataset. The repertoires were made available in a free public database intended to serve as a resource for research on the immune response to SARS-CoV-2. Samples came from the ongoing ImmuneRACE study (first 160 participants) plus 1,254 subjects from 6 global collaborators. The sample metadata nearly always contained a de-identified subject ID, COVID-19 status, age in years and sex. Where available, HLA class I and class II types were taken from metadata supplied by the sample provider and were not determined by assay-based typing. Points the paper makes about the study in general: The quantity of clinical and demographic metadata differed by source and by participant and was supplied without curation.

A word on this clone: This receptor's antigen is unknown. No base quality information exists; no much larger clone differs at one position.

Each collaborating institution followed its own protocols to collect whole blood in K2EDTA tubes. For TCRbeta analysis, collaborators shipped samples in one of three forms: frozen whole blood, isolated PBMCs, or DNA extracted from either of those sample types. TCRbeta CDR3 regions were amplified from genomic DNA by means of the immunoSEQ Assay, a bias-controlled multiplex PCR. On the authors' methods: Nucleated cell counts per sample were estimated from amplification of reference gene primers within the assay. Sequence reads were collapsed and filtered to measure the absolute abundance of every unique TCRbeta CDR3 rearrangement. Productive Simpson clonality was computed per sample as the square root of Simpson's diversity index over productive rearrangements. What TCRdb holds here is the immuneACCESS table cut down to in-frame rearrangements. Part of the clones is not present; checked against another copy, under half of the missing clones reflect an unresolved V gene, and the others are unexplained. The DNA gave D and trimming, while V, J and clone size come from that table. This sample holds 80,000 or so clones; about 82% were observed only once. The top ten clonotypes cover 15% to 20% of the sample.

The junction shows trimming of 1 base on V and 3 bases on J, plus 9 bases between the germline ends. Via the germline V gene (reference sequence), CDR1 is SEHNR and CDR2 FQNEAQ. The CDR3 holds 15 amino acids from the cysteine to the phenylalanine. The retained sequence is limited to the CDR3, 45 bases, with the frame set at the first base. The sequence is built from TRBV7-9 and TRBJ1-4, with the D gene not clear enough to name. Sample: peripheral blood. The TCR originated in a woman aged 60 to 75 with acute or convalescent COVID-19. This receptor has the CDR3 CASSLVPASNEKLFF. The nucleotide sequence reads TGTGCCAGCAGCTTAGTACCCGCGTCTAATGAAAAACTGTTTTTT.